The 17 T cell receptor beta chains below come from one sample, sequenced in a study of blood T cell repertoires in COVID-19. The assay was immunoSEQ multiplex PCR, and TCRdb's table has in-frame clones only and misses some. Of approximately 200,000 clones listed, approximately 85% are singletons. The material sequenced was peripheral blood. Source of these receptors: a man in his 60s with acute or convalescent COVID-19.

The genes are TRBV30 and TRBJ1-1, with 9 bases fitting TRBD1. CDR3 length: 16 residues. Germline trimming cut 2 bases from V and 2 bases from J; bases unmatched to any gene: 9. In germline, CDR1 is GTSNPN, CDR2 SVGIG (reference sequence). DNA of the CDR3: TGTGCCTGGAGTACCTACGACAGGGGGTTCAACACTGAAGCTTTCTTT. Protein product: CAWSTYDRGFNTEAFF.

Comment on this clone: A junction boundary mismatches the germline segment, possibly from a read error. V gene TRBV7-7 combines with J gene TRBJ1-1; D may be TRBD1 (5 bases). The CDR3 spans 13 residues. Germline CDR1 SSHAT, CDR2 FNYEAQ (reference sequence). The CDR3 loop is CASSFNKGTEAFF. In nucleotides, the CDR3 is TGTGCTAGCAGCTTTAATAAGGGGACTGAAGCTTTCTTT.

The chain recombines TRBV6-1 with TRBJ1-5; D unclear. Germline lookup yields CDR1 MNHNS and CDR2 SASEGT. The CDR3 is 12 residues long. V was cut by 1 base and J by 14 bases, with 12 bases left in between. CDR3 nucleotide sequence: TGTGCCAGCAGTGAAGGAGTACGTCCCGAGCATTTT. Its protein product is CASSEGVRPEHF.

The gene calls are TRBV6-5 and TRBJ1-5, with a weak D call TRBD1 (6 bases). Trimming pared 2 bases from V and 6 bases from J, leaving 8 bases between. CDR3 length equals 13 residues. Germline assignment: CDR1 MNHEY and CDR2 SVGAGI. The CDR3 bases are TGTGCCAGCAGTTACACAGGGCTTCAGCCCCAGCATTTT. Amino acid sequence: CASSYTGLQPQHF.

CDR3 coding DNA: TGTGCCAGCAGACGGGACAGGGGGCGCGGGACTGAAGCTTTCTTT. This sequence encodes CASRRDRGRGTEAFF. The chain couples TRBV5-4 to TRBJ1-1; 12 bases are a match to TRBD1. Germline CDR1 SGHNT, CDR2 YYREEE (reference sequence). The trim removed 5 bases at V and 5 bases at J, leaving 7 bases unmatched. CDR3 length: 15 residues.

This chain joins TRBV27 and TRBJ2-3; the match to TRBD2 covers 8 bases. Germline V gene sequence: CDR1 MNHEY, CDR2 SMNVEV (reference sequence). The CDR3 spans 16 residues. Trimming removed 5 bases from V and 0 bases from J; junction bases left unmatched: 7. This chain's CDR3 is CASSTRSGASTDTQYF. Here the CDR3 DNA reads TGTGCCAGCAGTACGCGTAGCGGGGCTAGCACAGATACGCAGTATTTT.

The CDR3 protein is CASSYSASVNTGELFF. The DNA for the CDR3 is TGTGCCAGCAGTTACTCAGCTAGCGTCAACACCGGGGAGCTGTTTTTT. This chain uses TRBV6-5 with TRBJ2-2; TRBD2 is a possible D gene (6 bases). The ends were cut back, 0 bases at V and 2 bases at J, with 10 bases in the middle. CDR3 size: 16 residues. Germline loops: CDR1 MNHEY, CDR2 SVGAGI.

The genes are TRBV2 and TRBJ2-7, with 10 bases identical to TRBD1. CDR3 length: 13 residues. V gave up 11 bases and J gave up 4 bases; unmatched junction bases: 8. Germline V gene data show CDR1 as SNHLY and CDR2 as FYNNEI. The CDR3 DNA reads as TGTGCCGCGAGTAGGACAGGGGGTTACGAGCAGTACTTC. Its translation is CAASRTGGYEQYF.

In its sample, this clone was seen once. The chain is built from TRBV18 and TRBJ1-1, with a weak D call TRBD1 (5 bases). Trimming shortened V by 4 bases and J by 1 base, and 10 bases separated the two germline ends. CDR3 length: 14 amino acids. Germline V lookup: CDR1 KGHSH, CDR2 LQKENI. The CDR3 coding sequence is TGTGCCAGCTCACAGGGGTGGGGGAACACTGAAGCTTTCTTT. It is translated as CASSQGWGNTEAFF.

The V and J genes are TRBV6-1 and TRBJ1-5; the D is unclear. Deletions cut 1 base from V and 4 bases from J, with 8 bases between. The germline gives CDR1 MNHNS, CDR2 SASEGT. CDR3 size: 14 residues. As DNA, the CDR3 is TGTGCCAGCAGTGAAGGGAGTAGAAATCAGCCCCAGCATTTT. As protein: CASSEGSRNQPQHF.

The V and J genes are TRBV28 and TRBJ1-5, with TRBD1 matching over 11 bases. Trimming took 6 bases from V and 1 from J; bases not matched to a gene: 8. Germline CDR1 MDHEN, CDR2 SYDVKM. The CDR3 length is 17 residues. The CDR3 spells CASRSGQGAVSNQPQHF. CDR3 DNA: TGTGCCAGCAGGTCCGGACAGGGGGCAGTGAGCAATCAGCCCCAGCATTTT.

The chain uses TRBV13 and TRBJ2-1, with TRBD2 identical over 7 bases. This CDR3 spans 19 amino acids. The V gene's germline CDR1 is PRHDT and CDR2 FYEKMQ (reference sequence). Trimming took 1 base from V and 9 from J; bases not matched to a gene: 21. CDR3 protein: CASSLAYAGDRPGGVEQFF. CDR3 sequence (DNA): TGTGCCAGCAGCTTAGCTTACGCGGGAGATAGGCCTGGGGGGGTTGAGCAGTTCTTC.

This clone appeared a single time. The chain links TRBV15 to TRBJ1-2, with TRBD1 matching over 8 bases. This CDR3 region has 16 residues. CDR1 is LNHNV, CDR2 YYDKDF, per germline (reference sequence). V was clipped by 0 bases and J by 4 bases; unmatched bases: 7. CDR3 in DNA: TGTGCCACCAGCAGAGATAGGCAGGGGGCCGCCTATGGCTACACCTTC. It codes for CATSRDRQGAAYGYTF.

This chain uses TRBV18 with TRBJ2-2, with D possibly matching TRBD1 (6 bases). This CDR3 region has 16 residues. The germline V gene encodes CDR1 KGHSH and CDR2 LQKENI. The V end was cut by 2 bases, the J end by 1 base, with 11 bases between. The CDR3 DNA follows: TGTGCCAGCTCACCAGAACAGGGAATGAACACCGGGGAGCTGTTTTTT. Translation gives CASSPEQGMNTGELFF.

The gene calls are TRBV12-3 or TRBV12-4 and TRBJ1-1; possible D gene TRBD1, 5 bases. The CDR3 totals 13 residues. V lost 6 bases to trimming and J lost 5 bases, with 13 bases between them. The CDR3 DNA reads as TGTGCCAGCAGGTTGTCACGGGGGACTGAAGCTTTCTTT. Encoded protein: CASRLSRGTEAFF.

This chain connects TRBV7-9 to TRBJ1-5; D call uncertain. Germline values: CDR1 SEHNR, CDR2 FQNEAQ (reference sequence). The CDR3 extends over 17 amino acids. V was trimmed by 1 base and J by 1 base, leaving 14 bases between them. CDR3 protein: CASSLGVGLGSNQPQHF. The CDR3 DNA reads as TGTGCCAGCAGCTTAGGAGTGGGTCTCGGGAGCAATCAGCCCCAGCATTTT.

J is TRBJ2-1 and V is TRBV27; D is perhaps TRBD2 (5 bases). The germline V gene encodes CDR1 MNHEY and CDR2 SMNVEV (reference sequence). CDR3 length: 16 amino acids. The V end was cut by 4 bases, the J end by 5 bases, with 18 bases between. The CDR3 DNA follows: TGTGCCAGCAGTTCCCCCCTCGGACTGGGAGACAATGAGCAGTTCTTC. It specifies CASSSPLGLGDNEQFF.